The 9 T cell receptor beta chains listed next were all sequenced from one sample in a study of cytomegalovirus exposure and HLA in healthy donors. Sequencing used immunoSEQ multiplex PCR; TCRdb keeps in-frame clones, though not all of them. Of roughly 350,000 clones listed, approximately 90% are singletons. Sequenced input: PBMCs. The origin of the receptors is a woman aged 18-29 years in good health and CMV-seronegative.

The chain combines TRBV5-4 with TRBJ1-2; TRBD1 matches 7 bases. The V gene end was trimmed by 4 bases and the J gene end by 4 bases; junction bases not matched to a gene: 10. The CDR3 has 15 residues. Germline V CDR1 and CDR2: SGHNT, YYREEE (reference sequence). CDR3 amino acids: CASSKGQLDIYGYTF. The CDR3 DNA reads TGTGCCAGCAGCAAGGGACAGCTCGACATCTATGGCTACACCTTC.

This clone came up once. The chain is built from TRBV9 and TRBJ1-5; D perhaps matches TRBD1 (5 bases). Between the trimmed V and J ends, which lost 4 bases and 4 bases, there was a span of 21 bases. Germline CDR1 is SGDLS and CDR2 is YYNGEE. The CDR3 length is 17 residues. CDR3 DNA: TGTGCCAGCAGCCAAGGGACTTTAGGGGAGGGAAATCAGCCCCAGCATTTT. The encoded protein is CASSQGTLGEGNQPQHF.

This clone was detected a few times. The V and J genes are TRBV2 and TRBJ2-7, with D hard to call. The CDR3 contains 11 residues. CDR1 is SNHLY and CDR2 is FYNNEI in the germline V gene. V lost 7 bases, J lost 3 bases, and 7 bases lay in between. For the CDR3, the DNA is TGTGCCAGCAACAGATACTACGAGCAGTACTTC. This translates into CASNRYYEQYF.

V usage is TRBV2 and J usage is TRBJ1-1, with D possibly TRBD1 on 5 matching bases. The CDR3 totals 16 residues. V lost 3 bases to trimming and J lost 1 base, with 15 bases between them. Germline V gene lookup returns CDR1 SNHLY and CDR2 FYNNEI. The CDR3 DNA reads TGTGCCAGCAGTGATATAATCGGGGGGTCGAACACTGAAGCTTTCTTT. Translating it yields CASSDIIGGSNTEAFF.

The table lists this clone with a count of one. The V call is TRBV4-1, the J call TRBJ2-7; 10 positions agree with TRBD2. V shed 4 bases and J 0 bases; nucleotides not matched to a gene: 9. CDR3 length: 17 amino acids. Germline CDR1 and CDR2: MGHRA and YSYEKL. This CDR3 reads CASSRKTGLAFSYEQYF. As DNA, the CDR3 is TGCGCCAGCAGCCGCAAAACGGGACTAGCGTTCTCCTACGAGCAGTACTTC.

The chain combines TRBV9 with TRBJ2-5, with D tentatively TRBD2 (5 bases). Germline lookup yields CDR1 SGDLS and CDR2 YYNGEE. V dropped 7 bases and J dropped 2 bases, with 12 bases sitting between them. The CDR3 extends over 13 amino acids. CDR3 residues: CASAGGLQETQYF. The DNA for the CDR3 is TGTGCCAGCGCGGGCGGCCTACAAGAGACCCAGTACTTC.

The chain recombines TRBV5-1 with TRBJ2-3, with 16 bases lining up with TRBD2. The CDR3 runs to 17 residues. J was trimmed by 8 bases and V by 4 bases; bases with no gene match: 10. Germline CDR1 reads SGHRS; CDR2 reads YFSETQ. The CDR3 reads CASSTGLAGGPGATQYF. The CDR3 DNA is TGCGCCAGCAGCACGGGACTAGCGGGAGGGCCGGGTGCTACGCAGTATTTT.

Here the CDR3 reads CSAVGEKGTYEQYF. DNA for the CDR3: TGCAGCGCCGTCGGGGAAAAAGGGACCTACGAGCAGTACTTC. The chain couples TRBV29-1 to TRBJ2-7; possibly TRBD2 for D (5 bases). Germline values: CDR1 SQVTM, CDR2 ANQGSEA. V lost 7 bases, J lost 2 bases, and 18 bases lay in between. The CDR3 has 14 amino acids.

This rearrangement joins TRBV18 to TRBJ2-7; TRBD1 matches at 9 bases. The V gene end was trimmed by 4 bases and the J gene end by 2 bases; junction bases not matched to a gene: 9. This CDR3 has 16 residues. CDR1 and CDR2 (germline): KGHSH, LQKENI. The chain's CDR3 is CASSLVYRGQPYEQYF. The CDR3 nucleotides are TGTGCCAGCTCACTCGTATACAGGGGGCAACCCTACGAGCAGTACTTC.